This TCR beta chain was captured in a study of long-term antiretroviral therapy in people with HIV. As to this clone: Its cognate antigen is unknown.

The CDR3 extends over 13 amino acids. In germline, CDR1 is SQVTM, CDR2 ANQGSEA. The V segment lost 7 bases and the J segment 6 bases; nucleotides outside the gene matches: 4. Sampling of each donor yielded at least one pre-ART PBMC sample and at least two post-ART PBMC samples. There were about 1-10 million cryopreserved PBMC in the samples before DNA extraction. Whole-study findings and limits: Pre-ART clonal expansions dominated every time point's repertoire.

Survey level was the resolution at which the v3.0 immunoSEQ assay ran. Each sample aimed for roughly 35,000-50,000 sequenced T-cell genomes. Clones were read by immunoSEQ multiplex PCR, and TCRdb kept only the in-frame ones, dropping some. The sample has approximately 15,000 clones; around 84% are singletons. The clonotype comes from a man aged 18 to 29 with HIV. The chain uses TRBV29-1 and TRBJ2-1; TRBD2 matches at 12 bases. The sample in question was unsorted PBMCs, obtained 0.1 years after starting antiretroviral therapy. The CDR3 nucleotides are TGCAGCGCCACTAGCGGGGGGCTCAATGAGCAGTTCTTC. Its translation is CSATSGGLNEQFF.